Listed here are 21 T cell receptor beta chains from one sample, sequenced in a study of T-cell memory formation after mild COVID-19 (dated by TCRdb to about 2021). The method was 5' RACE. Instrument on record: Illumina NovaSeq 6000. The public reads were reanalyzed by TCRdb: fastp trimming at Q25, MiXCR alignment, in-frame beta chains only. When rows share a CDR3 protein, they turn into one entry using the most common DNA and genes. In this sample the table shows around 320,000 distinct CDR3 sequences, approximately 14% of which occur a single time. Roughly a fifth of the sample belongs to the ten largest clones. Sequenced sample: PBMCs or a T cell subset sorted from them (not recorded which). Receptors originate from a man aged 18 to 30 who had mild COVID-19 (a few samples of this study predate the infection). The sample titles of this study are shuffled in the database, so cell type and time point are left out; the donor was told from shared clones.

The J gene is TRBJ1-2, the V gene TRBV28, with 8 bases fitting TRBD1. With 11 bases clipped from V and 6 bases from J, the junction kept 8 bases outside the gene matches. This CDR3 is 12 amino acids long. Germline V gene lookup returns CDR1 MDHEN and CDR2 SYDVKM. This chain's CDR3 is CAGGDRMDGYTF. The CDR3 nucleotides read TGTGCCGGTGGGGACAGGATGGATGGCTACACCTTC.

This clonotype was recorded a few times. The rearrangement links TRBV11-2 to TRBJ2-1; 11 bases are shared with TRBD2. With V trimmed by 5 bases and J by 6 bases, 9 bases remained unmatched. Germline V gene lookup returns CDR1 SGHAT and CDR2 FQNNGV. The CDR3 loop spans 16 amino acids. For the CDR3, the DNA is TGTGCCAGCAGCGGACCTAGCGGGGGGAGTTCCAATGAGCAGTTCTTC. Encoded protein: CASSGPSGGSSNEQFF.

This clonotype appeared a few times. The chain links TRBV12-3 or TRBV12-4 to TRBJ2-2, with 11 nucleotides matching TRBD2. V dropped 6 bases and J dropped 4; count of bases not matched to a gene: 7. The CDR3 covers 16 residues. The CDR3 nucleotides read TGTGCCAGCAGGATTAGCGGGGGGGCCGGCACCGGGGAGCTGTTTTTT. Protein sequence: CASRISGGAGTGELFF.

This clonotype occurred a few times. DNA of the CDR3: TGCAGTGCTAGAGACGGGGGGCTTACAGATACGCAGTATTTT. Translation: CSARDGGLTDTQYF. The chain has TRBV20-1 and TRBJ2-3; the D gene is possibly TRBD2 (7 bases). Germline CDR1 reads DFQATT; CDR2 reads SNEGSKA (reference sequence). V was shortened by 0 bases and J by 3 bases, with 10 bases between the two germline ends. The CDR3 extends over 14 amino acids.

This clonotype has only a few counts. The chain links TRBV11-2 to TRBJ2-5; D unresolved. V was clipped by 2 bases and J by 0 bases, with 4 bases between them. This CDR3 comprises 13 residues. Germline lookup yields CDR1 SGHAT and CDR2 FQNNGV. CDR3 in DNA: TGTGCCAGCAGCTTAAATCACCAAGAGACCCAGTACTTC. Amino acids: CASSLNHQETQYF.

This clonotype was detected a few times. The J gene is TRBJ2-3, the V gene TRBV10-3; 8 nucleotides match TRBD2. Germline V gives CDR1 ENHRY, CDR2 SYGVKD. This CDR3 contains 15 residues. Trimming at V came to 10 bases and at J to 2 bases, leaving 11 bases not matched to a gene. The CDR3 DNA is TGTGCCACCTCCGCACGTAGCGGGGACACAGATACGCAGTATTTT. Its translation: CATSARSGDTDTQYF.

The chain combines TRBV9 with TRBJ1-3; D is unresolved. Germline CDR1 SGDLS, CDR2 YYNGEE. The CDR3 consists of 14 residues. Trimming removed 0 bases at V and 0 bases at J, with 4 bases between. The CDR3: CASSVAYSGNTIYF. The DNA for the CDR3 is TGTGCCAGCAGCGTAGCGTACTCTGGAAACACCATATATTTT.

This chain links TRBV9 with TRBJ1-1; the match to TRBD1 covers 7 bases. This CDR3 is built from 17 residues. J gave up 1 base and V 0 bases, and 9 bases lay outside the gene matches. From germline, CDR1 is SGDLS and CDR2 YYNGEE. CDR3 bases: TGTGCCAGCAGCGTAGAGAGAATGGAGGGGGCGAACACTGAAGCTTTCTTT. It specifies CASSVERMEGANTEAFF.

This clonotype was seen only a few times. This rearrangement joins TRBV12-3 or TRBV12-4 to TRBJ2-7; no reliable D call. Trimming pared 1 base from V and 0 bases from J, leaving 7 bases between. The CDR3 length is 14 residues. The CDR3 loop is CASSLGAHSYEQYF. The CDR3 DNA reads TGTGCCAGCAGTTTAGGGGCCCACTCCTACGAGCAGTACTTC.

V gene TRBV29-1 combines with J gene TRBJ1-2; D is uncertain. With 0 bases removed from V and 8 bases from J, the gap between germline ends came to 13 bases. The length of the CDR3 is 13 residues. Germline CDR1 is SQVTM and CDR2 is ANQGSEA. The CDR3 here is CSVEDQRGGGYTF. The DNA for the CDR3 is TGCAGCGTTGAAGATCAACGGGGTGGCGGCTACACCTTC.

The rearrangement uses TRBV10-3 and TRBJ2-1; D might be TRBD1 or TRBD2, each matching 5 bases. The V end was cut by 0 bases, the J end by 6 bases, with 15 bases between. The CDR3 runs 16 residues. Germline V CDR1 and CDR2: ENHRY, SYGVKD. The CDR3 DNA is TGTGCCATCAGTGAGTCGAGAGGGGCGTTCGCCAATGAGCAGTTCTTC. Translation: CAISESRGAFANEQFF.

The V call is TRBV5-1, the J call TRBJ2-5; TRBD2 matches at 8 bases. The trim removed 1 base at V and 2 bases at J, leaving 10 bases unmatched. There are 17 residues in the CDR3. CDR1 and CDR2 from the germline V gene are SGHRS and YFSETQ. CDR3 loop: CASSLWGLAGFQETQYF. Written as DNA, the CDR3 is TGCGCCAGCAGCTTGTGGGGGTTAGCGGGATTTCAAGAGACCCAGTACTTC.

This clonotype was recorded a few times. The V gene is TRBV28, the J gene TRBJ2-3; 11 bases line up with TRBD2. The junction had 9 bases not matched to a gene; V was cut back by 7 bases and J by 6 bases. The CDR3 is 15 amino acids. Germline V lookup: CDR1 MDHEN, CDR2 SYDVKM. In nucleotides, the CDR3 is TGTGCCAGCAACCCCACTAGCGGGGGACCCGATACGCAGTATTTT. It yields the protein CASNPTSGGPDTQYF. The whole variable domain, remainder taken from reference TRBV28 and TRBJ2-3, is DVKVTQSSRYLVKRTGEKVFLECVQDMDHENMFWYRQDPGLGLRLIYFSYDVKMKEKGDIPEGYSVSREKKERFSLILESASTNQTSMYLCASNPTSGGPDTQYFGPGTRLTVL.

The rearrangement joins TRBV5-1 to TRBJ1-5; 7 positions agree with TRBD1. The J segment lost 1 base and the V segment lost 4 bases, leaving 11 bases of the junction unmatched. This CDR3 contains 17 residues. Germline V gene sequence: CDR1 SGHRS, CDR2 YFSETQ. CDR3 region: CASSAYRQGRSNQPQHF. CDR3 DNA sequence: TGCGCCAGCAGCGCGTATCGACAGGGAAGAAGCAATCAGCCCCAGCATTTT. Combining the CDR3 with reference TRBV5-1 and TRBJ1-5 gives the whole variable domain KAGVTQTPRYLIKTRGQQVTLSCSPISGHRSVSWYQQTPGQGLQFLFEYFSETQRNKGNFPGRFSGRQFSNSRSEMNVSTLELGDSALYLCASSAYRQGRSNQPQHFGDGTRLSIL.

The chain carries TRBV7-3 and TRBJ2-3; 7 bases are shared with TRBD1. The CDR3 has 14 amino acids. V lost 2 bases and J lost 4; bases outside the gene matches: 3. Germline CDR1 SGHTA, CDR2 FQGTGA. The CDR3 loop is CASSLAGTADTQYF. In DNA form, the CDR3 reads TGTGCCAGCAGCTTAGCCGGGACAGCAGATACGCAGTATTTT.

This clonotype was counted between two and nine times. This chain connects TRBV4-3 to TRBJ2-7, with TRBD1 identical over 11 bases. From germline, CDR1 is LGHNA and CDR2 YSLEER. Losses at the gene ends were 4 bases for V and 5 bases for J; bases not matched to a gene: 7. The CDR3 loop spans 15 amino acids. The DNA of the CDR3 is TGCGCCAGCAGCCCAGCCGGGACAGGGGGAGACGAGCAGTACTTC. This encodes CASSPAGTGGDEQYF.

The V gene is TRBV4-1, the J gene TRBJ1-5, with 7 positions matching TRBD1. The germline V gene has CDR1 MGHRA and CDR2 YSYEKL. With 4 bases clipped from V and 4 bases from J, the junction kept 10 bases outside the gene matches. This CDR3 spans 16 amino acids. The CDR3 nucleotides read TGCGCCAGCAGCCTATTTCCGGAACAGGGGAATCAGCCCCAGCATTTT. Translating it yields CASSLFPEQGNQPQHF.

This clonotype was observed a few times. The genes are TRBV18 and TRBJ1-1; perhaps TRBD1 as D (6 bases). CDR1 is KGHSH and CDR2 is LQKENI in the germline V gene. The CDR3 has 13 residues. The V end lost 3 bases, the J end lost 6 bases, and 11 bases lay between the germline ends. The CDR3, as DNA: TGTGCCAGCTCACCTGAGGGGGGATCTGAAGCTTTCTTT. Residues: CASSPEGGSEAFF.

The chain joins TRBV12-3 or TRBV12-4 to TRBJ2-1; tentative D call: TRBD2 (6 bases). V lost 2 bases, J lost 9 bases, and 11 bases lay in between. CDR3 length: 13 residues. CDR3 in amino acids: CASSLSGLGEQFF. The CDR3 bases are TGTGCCAGCAGTTTAAGCGGGCTCGGTGAGCAGTTCTTC.

The gene calls are TRBV6-2 or TRBV6-3 and TRBJ1-5, with D unclear. Trimming removed 2 bases at V and 9 bases at J, with 17 bases between. The CDR3 consists of 15 residues. The germline CDR1 and CDR2 sequences are MNHEY and SVGEGT. The CDR3 DNA reads TGTGCCAGCAGTTACGGAGAAGGACTCCCCGGGCCCCAGCATTTT. This translates into CASSYGEGLPGPQHF.

This clonotype came up a few times. The DNA is left out, because the CDR3 cannot be placed on it with certainty; the CDR3 is given as TCRdb lists it. The rearrangement uses TRBV4-3 and TRBJ2-5; no DNA check was done on the table's D call, TRBD1. CDR1 is LGHNA and CDR2 is YSLEER in the germline V gene. 17 amino acids form the CDR3, both terminal residues included. The CDR3 spells CASSQDGISAPGDTQYF.